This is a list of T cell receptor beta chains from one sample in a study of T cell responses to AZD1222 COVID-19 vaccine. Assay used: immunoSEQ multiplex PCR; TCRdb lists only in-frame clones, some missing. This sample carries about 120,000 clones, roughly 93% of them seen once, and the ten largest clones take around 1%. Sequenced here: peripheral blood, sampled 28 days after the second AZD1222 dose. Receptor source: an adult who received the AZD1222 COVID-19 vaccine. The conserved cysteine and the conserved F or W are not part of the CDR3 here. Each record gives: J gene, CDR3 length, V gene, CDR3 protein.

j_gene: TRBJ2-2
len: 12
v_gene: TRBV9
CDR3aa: ASRINTNTGELF

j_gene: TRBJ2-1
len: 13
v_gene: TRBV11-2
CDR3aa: ASSPRAPKYNEQF

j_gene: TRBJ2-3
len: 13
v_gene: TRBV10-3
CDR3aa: AISEERRRTDTQY

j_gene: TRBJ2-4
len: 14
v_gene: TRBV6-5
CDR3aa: ASSYSGRRAKNIQY

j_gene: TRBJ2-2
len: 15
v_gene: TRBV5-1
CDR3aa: ASTRPGRGGNTGELF

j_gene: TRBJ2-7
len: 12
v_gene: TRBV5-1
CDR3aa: ASSDQGVHGEQY

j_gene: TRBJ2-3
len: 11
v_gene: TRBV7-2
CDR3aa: ASSLHGVDTQY

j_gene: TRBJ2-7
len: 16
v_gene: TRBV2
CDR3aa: ASSEASEHQGQGDEQY

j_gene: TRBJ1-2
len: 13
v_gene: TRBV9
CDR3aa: ASSSGEGSNYGYT

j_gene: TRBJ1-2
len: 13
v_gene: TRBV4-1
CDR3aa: ASSQGRGDIYGYT